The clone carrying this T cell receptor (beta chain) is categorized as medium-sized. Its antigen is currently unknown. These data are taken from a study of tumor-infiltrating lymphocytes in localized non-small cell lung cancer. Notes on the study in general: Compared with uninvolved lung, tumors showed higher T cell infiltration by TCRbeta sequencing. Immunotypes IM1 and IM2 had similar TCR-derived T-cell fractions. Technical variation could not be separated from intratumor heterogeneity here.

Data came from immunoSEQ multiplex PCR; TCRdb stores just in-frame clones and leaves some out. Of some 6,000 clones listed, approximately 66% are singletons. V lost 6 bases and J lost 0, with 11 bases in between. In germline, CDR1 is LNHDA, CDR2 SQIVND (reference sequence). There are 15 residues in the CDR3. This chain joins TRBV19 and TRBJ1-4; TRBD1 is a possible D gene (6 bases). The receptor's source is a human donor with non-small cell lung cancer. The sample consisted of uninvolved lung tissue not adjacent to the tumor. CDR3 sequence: CASRQYRATNEKLFF. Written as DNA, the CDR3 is TGTGCCAGTAGGCAGTACAGGGCAACTAATGAAAAACTGTTTTTT.